The source of this T cell receptor (beta chain) is a study of blood T cell repertoires in COVID-19. Study details: Collection of acute and convalescent COVID-19 samples took place in the United States, Italy and Spain. T cells, B-cell-depleted T cells, or PBMCs provided the cDNA or gDNA that served as material.

Per the original data handling: Cell counts per sample came from amplifying reference gene primers. Sequencing was performed with immunoSEQ multiplex PCR; in TCRdb, only in-frame clones are kept and a portion is missing. The DNA was the basis for D and trimming; V, J and clone size are from that table. The profile shows hundreds of thousands of clones, roughly 84% of them singletons. The CDR3 loop spans 13 amino acids. Germline loops: CDR1 KGHDR, CDR2 SFDVKD. The germline V and J ends were trimmed by 2 bases and 7 bases, with 10 bases remaining between them. This clonotype was obtained from a woman older than 75 with acute or convalescent COVID-19. The genes are TRBV24-1 and TRBJ1-2, with D maybe TRBD1 (5 bases). Input material: peripheral blood. The CDR3 protein is CATSDYGGGGYTF. Written as DNA, the CDR3 is TGTGCCACCAGTGATTATGGGGGGGGTGGCTACACCTTC.